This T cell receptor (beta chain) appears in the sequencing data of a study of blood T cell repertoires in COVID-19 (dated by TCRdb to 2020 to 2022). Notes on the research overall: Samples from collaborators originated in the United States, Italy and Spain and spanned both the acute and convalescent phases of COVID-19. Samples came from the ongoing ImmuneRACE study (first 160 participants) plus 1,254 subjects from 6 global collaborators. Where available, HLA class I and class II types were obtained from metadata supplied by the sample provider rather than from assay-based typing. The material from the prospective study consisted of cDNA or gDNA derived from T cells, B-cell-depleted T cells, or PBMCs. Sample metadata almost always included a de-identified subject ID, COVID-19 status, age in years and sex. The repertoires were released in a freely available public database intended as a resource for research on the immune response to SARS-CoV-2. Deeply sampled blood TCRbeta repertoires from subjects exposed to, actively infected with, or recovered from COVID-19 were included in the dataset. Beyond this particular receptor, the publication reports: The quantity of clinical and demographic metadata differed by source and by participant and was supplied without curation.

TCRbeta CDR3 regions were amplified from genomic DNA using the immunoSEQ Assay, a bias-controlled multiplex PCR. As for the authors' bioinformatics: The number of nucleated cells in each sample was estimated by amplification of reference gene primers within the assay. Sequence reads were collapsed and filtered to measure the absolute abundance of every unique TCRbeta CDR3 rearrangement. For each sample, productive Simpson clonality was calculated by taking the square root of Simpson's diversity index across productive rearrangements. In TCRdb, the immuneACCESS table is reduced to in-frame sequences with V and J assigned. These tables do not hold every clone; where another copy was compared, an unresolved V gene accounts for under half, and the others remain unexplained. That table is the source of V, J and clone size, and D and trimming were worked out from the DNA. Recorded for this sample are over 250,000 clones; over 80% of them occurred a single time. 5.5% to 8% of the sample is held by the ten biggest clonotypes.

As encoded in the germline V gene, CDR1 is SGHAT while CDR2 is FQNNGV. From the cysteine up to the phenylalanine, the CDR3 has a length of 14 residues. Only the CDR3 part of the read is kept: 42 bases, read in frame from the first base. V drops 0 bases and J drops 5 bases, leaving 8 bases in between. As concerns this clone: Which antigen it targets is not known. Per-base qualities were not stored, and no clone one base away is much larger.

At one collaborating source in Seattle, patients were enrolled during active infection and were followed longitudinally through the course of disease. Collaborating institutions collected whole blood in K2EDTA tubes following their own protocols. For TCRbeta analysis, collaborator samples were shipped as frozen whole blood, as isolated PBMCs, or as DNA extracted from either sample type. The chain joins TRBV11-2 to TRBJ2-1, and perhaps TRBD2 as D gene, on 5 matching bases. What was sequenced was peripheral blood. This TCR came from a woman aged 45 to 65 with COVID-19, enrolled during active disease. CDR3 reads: CASSLDGGNNEQFF. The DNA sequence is TGTGCCAGCAGCTTAGACGGAGGAAACAATGAGCAGTTCTTC.